This TCR beta chain was recovered during a study of T cell responses to AZD1222 COVID-19 vaccine. Germline V gives CDR1 LGHNA, CDR2 YSLEER. Trimming took 4 bases from V and 1 from J, leaving 10 bases between them. The CDR3 has 15 amino acids. The table came from immunoSEQ multiplex PCR; TCRdb's copy has only in-frame clones and leaves some out. Of over 90,000 clones listed, 70% to 90% are singletons. Study results and caveats: Repertoire sampling happened only post peak T cell response. Donors were mostly white British, more females; clonal diversity possibly underestimated.

As concerns this clone: The antigen is undetermined.

The material was peripheral blood, obtained 28 days after the second AZD1222 dose. The V gene is TRBV4-3, the J gene TRBJ2-2; maybe TRBD2 (6 bases). The sequence was obtained from an adult who received the AZD1222 COVID-19 vaccine. The CDR3 is CASSPTSKNTGELFF. CDR3 nucleotide sequence: TGCGCCAGCAGCCCCACTAGCAAGAACACCGGGGAGCTGTTTTTT.